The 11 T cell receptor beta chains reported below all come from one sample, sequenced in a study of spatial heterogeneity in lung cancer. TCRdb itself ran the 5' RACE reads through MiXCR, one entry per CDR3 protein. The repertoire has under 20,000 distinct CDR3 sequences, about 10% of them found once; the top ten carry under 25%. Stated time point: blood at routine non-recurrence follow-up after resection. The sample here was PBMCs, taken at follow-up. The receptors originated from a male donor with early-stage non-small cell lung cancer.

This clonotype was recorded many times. CDR3 sequence: CASSPRGTGGGYTQYF. CDR3 bases: TGTGCCAGCAGTCCGAGGGGGACAGGGGGTGGCTATACGCAGTATTTT. V gene TRBV27 combines with J gene TRBJ2-3, with 11 bases lining up with TRBD1. The CDR3 consists of 16 residues. V was pared by 5 bases and J by 7 bases, with 11 bases of the junction left unmatched. Germline V gene lookup returns CDR1 MNHEY and CDR2 SMNVEV (reference sequence).

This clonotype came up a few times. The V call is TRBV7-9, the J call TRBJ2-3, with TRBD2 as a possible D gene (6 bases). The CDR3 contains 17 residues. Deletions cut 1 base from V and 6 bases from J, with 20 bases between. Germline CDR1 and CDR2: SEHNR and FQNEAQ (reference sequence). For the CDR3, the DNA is TGTGCCAGCAGCTTAGTAAGTGGAGGGCTAGGTATGGATACGCAGTATTTT. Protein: CASSLVSGGLGMDTQYF.

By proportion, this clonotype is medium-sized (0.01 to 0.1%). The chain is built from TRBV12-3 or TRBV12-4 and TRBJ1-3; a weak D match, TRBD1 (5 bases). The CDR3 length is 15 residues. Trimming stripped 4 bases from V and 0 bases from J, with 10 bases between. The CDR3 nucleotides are TGTGCCAGCAGTTCGGGACCCTCCTCTGGAAACACCATATATTTT. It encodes CASSSGPSSGNTIYF.

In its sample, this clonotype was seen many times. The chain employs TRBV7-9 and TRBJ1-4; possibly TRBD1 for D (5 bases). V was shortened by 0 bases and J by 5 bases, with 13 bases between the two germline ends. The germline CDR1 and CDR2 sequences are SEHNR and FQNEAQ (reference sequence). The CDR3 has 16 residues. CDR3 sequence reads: CASSLALAGQNEKLFF. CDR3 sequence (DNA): TGTGCCAGCAGCTTAGCTCTGGCAGGGCAAAATGAAAAACTGTTTTTT.

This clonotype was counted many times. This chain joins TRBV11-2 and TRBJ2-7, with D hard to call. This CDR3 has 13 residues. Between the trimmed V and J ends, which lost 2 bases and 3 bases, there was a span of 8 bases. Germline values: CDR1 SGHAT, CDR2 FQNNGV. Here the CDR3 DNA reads TGTGCCAGCAGCTTAAGCCTGCTCTACGAGCAGTACTTC. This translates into CASSLSLLYEQYF.

CDR3 in amino acids: CASSSTDGYEQYF. The CDR3 DNA reads TGTGCCAGCAGCTCTACGGACGGATACGAGCAGTACTTC. The chain carries TRBV11-2 and TRBJ2-7; the D is unclear. The CDR3 has 13 residues. The V and J ends lost 4 bases and 4 bases respectively, with 11 bases between them. Germline CDR1 is SGHAT and CDR2 is FQNNGV.

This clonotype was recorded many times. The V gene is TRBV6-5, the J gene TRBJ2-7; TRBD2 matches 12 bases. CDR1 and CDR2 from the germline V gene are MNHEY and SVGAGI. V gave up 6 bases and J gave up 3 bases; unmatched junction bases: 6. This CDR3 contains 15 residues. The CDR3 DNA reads TGTGCCAGCAGGTCGGCACTAGCGGGAGGCTACGAGCAGTACTTC. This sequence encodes CASRSALAGGYEQYF.

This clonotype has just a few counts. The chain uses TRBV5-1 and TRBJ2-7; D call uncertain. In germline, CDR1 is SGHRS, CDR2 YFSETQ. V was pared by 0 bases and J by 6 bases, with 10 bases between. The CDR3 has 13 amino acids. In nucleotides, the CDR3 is TGCGCCAGCAGCTTGGCCCCTAGGCGCGAGCAGTACTTC. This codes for CASSLAPRREQYF. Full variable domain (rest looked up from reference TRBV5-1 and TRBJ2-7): KAGVTQTPRYLIKTRGQQVTLSCSPISGHRSVSWYQQTPGQGLQFLFEYFSETQRNKGNFPGRFSGRQFSNSRSEMNVSTLELGDSALYLCASSLAPRREQYFGPGTRLTVT.

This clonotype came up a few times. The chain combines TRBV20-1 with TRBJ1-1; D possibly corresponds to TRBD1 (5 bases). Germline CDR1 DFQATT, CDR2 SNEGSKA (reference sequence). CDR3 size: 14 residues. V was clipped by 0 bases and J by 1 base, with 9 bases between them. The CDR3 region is CSARDSRGNTEAFF. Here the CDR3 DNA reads TGCAGTGCTAGAGATTCGAGGGGGAACACTGAAGCTTTCTTT.

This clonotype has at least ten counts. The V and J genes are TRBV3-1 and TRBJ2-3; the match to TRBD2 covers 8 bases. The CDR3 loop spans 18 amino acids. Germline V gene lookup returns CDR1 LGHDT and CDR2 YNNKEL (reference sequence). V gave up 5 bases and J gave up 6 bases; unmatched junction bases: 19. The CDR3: CASSYTLYGGARSDTQYF. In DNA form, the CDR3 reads TGTGCCAGCAGCTATACCCTCTACGGGGGGGCAAGGTCGGATACGCAGTATTTT.

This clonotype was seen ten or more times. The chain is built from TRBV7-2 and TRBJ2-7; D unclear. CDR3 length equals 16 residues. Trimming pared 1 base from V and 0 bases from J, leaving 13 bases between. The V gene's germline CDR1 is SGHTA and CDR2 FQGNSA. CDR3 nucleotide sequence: TGTGCCAGCAGCTTAGACCGAGACTTCCCCTCCTACGAGCAGTACTTC. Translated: CASSLDRDFPSYEQYF.